The next 28 T cell receptor beta chains were all read from a single sample in a study of T cell changes during pregnancy in multiple sclerosis. TCRdb keeps only in-frame clones here, not all; method: immunoSEQ multiplex PCR. Of tens of thousands of clones in the sample, around 94% were seen once. The sequencing used peripheral blood, collected in the third trimester of pregnancy. The receptors were sampled from a female donor with multiple sclerosis, enrolled in a pregnancy study.

The V call is TRBV25-1, the J call TRBJ2-3; TRBD2 might be the D (5 bases). Germline assignment: CDR1 MGHDK and CDR2 SYGVNS. V lost 6 bases, J lost 7 bases, and 8 bases lay in between. There are 11 residues in the CDR3. CDR3 residues: CASREANTQYF. CDR3 coding DNA: TGTGCCAGCAGGGAGGCAAATACGCAGTATTTT.

This rearrangement joins TRBV4-3 to TRBJ2-2, with D unclear. Trimming took 0 bases from V and 4 from J, leaving 9 bases between them. The CDR3 length is 15 residues. CDR1 and CDR2 from the germline V gene are LGHNA and YSLEER. The DNA of the CDR3 is TGCGCCAGCAGCCAAGATCGGAGAGGCACCGGGGAGCTGTTTTTT. As protein: CASSQDRRGTGELFF.

This clone was picked up one time. This chain links TRBV5-1 with TRBJ2-7; 8 bases are shared with TRBD2. Germline trimming cut 4 bases from V and 0 bases from J; bases unmatched to any gene: 9. Germline V lookup: CDR1 SGHRS, CDR2 YFSETQ. This CDR3 has 16 amino acids. CDR3 nucleotides: TGCGCCAGCAGCGCGGCGTTTAGCGGGGACTCCTACGAGCAGTACTTC. This gives the protein CASSAAFSGDSYEQYF. The whole variable domain, remainder taken from reference TRBV5-1 and TRBJ2-7, is KAGVTQTPRYLIKTRGQQVTLSCSPISGHRSVSWYQQTPGQGLQFLFEYFSETQRNKGNFPGRFSGRQFSNSRSEMNVSTLELGDSALYLCASSAAFSGDSYEQYFGPGTRLTVT.

The chain carries TRBV4-3 and TRBJ2-1; TRBD1 matches at 11 bases. Trimming took 0 bases from V and 6 from J; bases not matched to a gene: 4. Germline CDR1 is LGHNA and CDR2 is YSLEER. The CDR3 covers 16 residues. The CDR3 region has the DNA TGCGCCAGCAGCCAAGATCCCGGGACAGGGGGCAATGAGCAGTTCTTC. Its protein is CASSQDPGTGGNEQFF.

J is TRBJ2-1 and V is TRBV30; TRBD2 matches 14 bases. Unmatched junction bases numbered 8, after V lost 5 bases and J lost 8 bases. This CDR3 has 15 residues. Looked up from germline, CDR1 is GTSNPN and CDR2 is SVGIG (reference sequence). The CDR3: CAWGRTSGGMDEQFF. DNA of the CDR3: TGTGCCTGGGGGAGGACTAGCGGGGGGATGGATGAGCAGTTCTTC.

The chain employs TRBV5-6 and TRBJ2-5; possible D gene TRBD2, 6 bases. Germline lookup yields CDR1 SGHDT and CDR2 YYEEEE. The CDR3 runs to 13 residues. Trimming removed 4 bases from V and 4 bases from J, with 11 bases in between. The CDR3 loop reads CASSAGTAETQYF. The DNA for the CDR3 is TGTGCCAGCAGCGCCGGGACTGCAGAGACCCAGTACTTC.

This chain links TRBV11-1 with TRBJ2-7, with D perhaps TRBD1 (5 bases). Trimming left V 2 bases short and J 2 bases short, with 13 bases between. CDR3 length: 15 amino acids. Germline-derived CDR1 and CDR2 are SGHAT and FQDESV (reference sequence). The CDR3 nucleotides read TGTGCCAGCAGCTTATCCGACAGCGCACCCTACGAGCAGTACTTC. Protein sequence: CASSLSDSAPYEQYF. Filled out from reference TRBV11-1 and TRBJ2-7, the complete variable domain reads EAEVAQSPRYKITEKSQAVAFWCDPISGHATLYWYRQILGQGPELLVQFQDESVVDDSQLPKDRFSAERLKGVDSTLKIQPAELGDSAMYLCASSLSDSAPYEQYFGPGTRLTVT.

The chain joins TRBV5-1 to TRBJ2-7; TRBD1 matches 10 bases. V dropped 0 bases and J dropped 1; count of bases not matched to a gene: 10. CDR3 length equals 18 residues. Germline V gene sequence: CDR1 SGHRS, CDR2 YFSETQ. The CDR3 DNA reads TGCGCCAGCAGCTTGGGACCGGGACAGGGGAAGTTATCCTACGAGCAGTACTTC. This encodes CASSLGPGQGKLSYEQYF. The whole variable domain, filled in from reference TRBV5-1 and TRBJ2-7, reads KAGVTQTPRYLIKTRGQQVTLSCSPISGHRSVSWYQQTPGQGLQFLFEYFSETQRNKGNFPGRFSGRQFSNSRSEMNVSTLELGDSALYLCASSLGPGQGKLSYEQYFGPGTRLTVT.

This sequence joins TRBV9 and TRBJ2-2, with a possible D match to TRBD1 (5 bases). The germline V gene encodes CDR1 SGDLS and CDR2 YYNGEE. The CDR3 spans 15 residues. Between the trimmed V and J ends, which lost 0 bases and 0 bases, there was a span of 6 bases. The CDR3 DNA reads TGTGCCAGCAGCGTAGTACAGGCGAACACCGGGGAGCTGTTTTTT. Protein sequence: CASSVVQANTGELFF.

The chain uses TRBV19 and TRBJ2-7; D unresolved. The CDR3 covers 13 residues. Trimming left V 7 bases short and J 2 bases short, with 12 bases between. CDR1 is LNHDA and CDR2 is SQIVND in the germline V gene (reference sequence). The CDR3 region has the DNA TGTGCCAGTACTCATGGTAGTCCCTACGAGCAGTACTTC. It specifies CASTHGSPYEQYF.

This clone was seen once. The chain joins TRBV5-1 to TRBJ2-5, with 9 bases lining up with TRBD2. Trimming at V came to 3 bases and at J to 1 base, leaving 10 bases not matched to a gene. Germline CDR1 and CDR2: SGHRS and YFSETQ. The CDR3 sequence is 17 residues long. CDR3 nucleotide sequence: TGCGCCAGCAGCTGGGGGCTAGCGGGGAGAGGCCAAGAGACCCAGTACTTC. This translates into CASSWGLAGRGQETQYF.

The genes are TRBV5-5 and TRBJ1-2, with D possibly being TRBD1 (6 bases). CDR1 and CDR2 (germline): SGHKS, YYEKEE (reference sequence). V was pared by 7 bases and J by 8 bases, with 24 bases between. This CDR3 contains 15 residues. The CDR3 sequence: CASHLNREISKGYTF. CDR3 DNA sequence: TGTGCCAGCCACCTAAACAGGGAGATTTCGAAAGGCTACACCTTC.

This clone came up a few times. J is TRBJ1-6 and V is TRBV5-1; D not certain. The CDR3 is 18 residues long. Germline V gives CDR1 SGHRS, CDR2 YFSETQ. The V and J ends lost 2 bases and 5 bases respectively, with 20 bases between them. CDR3 loop: CASSFLRGALRDNSPLHF. The DNA for the CDR3 is TGCGCCAGCAGCTTTCTACGGGGTGCCCTCCGAGATAATTCACCCCTCCACTTT.

About this clone itself: A junction boundary mismatches the germline segment, possibly from a read error. The V gene is TRBV25-1, the J gene TRBJ2-5, with TRBD2 matching over 8 bases. This CDR3 region has 16 residues. Germline CDR1 and CDR2: MGHDK and SYGVNS. The CDR3 reads CASSESPRGGVEAQYF. The CDR3, as DNA: TGTGCCAGCAGTGAATCCCCCCGGGGGGGCGTAGAGGCCCAGTACTTC.

The CDR3 nucleotides are TGTGCCAGCAGAGGGACACTTAACACTGAAGCTTTCTTT. Amino acids: CASRGTLNTEAFF. The J gene is TRBJ1-1, the V gene TRBV25-1; a weak D match, TRBD1 (6 bases). CDR1 is MGHDK and CDR2 is SYGVNS in the germline V gene. The V end lost 6 bases, the J end lost 2 bases, and 10 bases lay between the germline ends. The CDR3 sequence is 13 residues long.

The chain is built from TRBV6-6 and TRBJ2-6; D might be TRBD1 (6 bases). Trimming left V 7 bases short and J 0 bases short, with 13 bases between. The CDR3 is 16 amino acids. Germline CDR1 reads MNHNY; CDR2 reads SVGAGI (reference sequence). The DNA for the CDR3 is TGTGCCAGCAACCTCAACAGGGTCTCTGGGGCCAACGTCCTGACTTTC. This gives the protein CASNLNRVSGANVLTF.

The J gene is TRBJ1-3, the V gene TRBV19; possible D gene TRBD1, 6 bases. V lost 3 bases, J lost 1 base, and 16 bases lay in between. The germline gives CDR1 LNHDA, CDR2 SQIVND (reference sequence). CDR3 length: 17 amino acids. The CDR3 DNA is TGTGCCAGTAGTATTCCGCGGGCAGGGGTTTCTGGAAACACCATATATTTT. Its protein is CASSIPRAGVSGNTIYF.

The chain joins TRBV7-3 to TRBJ2-3; tentative D call: TRBD1 (6 bases). The CDR3 covers 14 residues. V dropped 5 bases and J dropped 5 bases, with 14 bases sitting between them. In germline, CDR1 is SGHTA, CDR2 FQGTGA. CDR3 loop: CASSPGVGGDTQYF. CDR3 DNA sequence: TGTGCCAGCAGCCCAGGGGTAGGAGGAGATACGCAGTATTTT.

This sequence joins TRBV7-9 and TRBJ2-3, with D perhaps matching TRBD2 (6 bases). Germline V lookup: CDR1 SEHNR, CDR2 FQNEAQ (reference sequence). Trimming took 3 bases from V and 4 from J, leaving 20 bases between them. The CDR3 spans 17 residues. This chain's CDR3 is CASSFLAGSVGADTQYF. CDR3 nucleotide sequence: TGTGCCAGCAGCTTCCTGGCGGGGTCCGTCGGCGCAGATACGCAGTATTTT.

The chain employs TRBV30 and TRBJ1-4, with D maybe TRBD1 (5 bases). The CDR3 loop spans 16 amino acids. Trimming left V 0 bases short and J 0 bases short, with 11 bases between. CDR1 GTSNPN and CDR2 SVGIG come from the germline V gene (reference sequence). CDR3 region: CAWSVRRGTTNEKLFF. Here the CDR3 DNA reads TGTGCCTGGAGTGTACGTAGGGGAACAACTAATGAAAAACTGTTTTTT.

The chain recombines TRBV5-8 with TRBJ1-5, with D possibly TRBD1 on 6 matching bases. Per germline, CDR1 SGHTS and CDR2 YDEGEE. CDR3 size: 18 residues. Deletions cut 2 bases from V and 4 bases from J, with 22 bases between. This CDR3 reads CASSFLPSGLGANQPQHF. The DNA of the CDR3 is TGTGCCAGCAGCTTTCTTCCATCAGGGTTGGGGGCTAATCAGCCCCAGCATTTT. The full variable domain, its missing parts supplied by reference TRBV5-8 and TRBJ1-5, is EAGVTQSPTHLIKTRGQQATLRCSPISGHTSVYWYQQALGLGLQFLLWYDEGEERNRGNFPPRFSGRQFPNYSSELNVNALELEDSALYLCASSFLPSGLGANQPQHFGDGTRLSIL.

This chain connects TRBV7-9 to TRBJ2-3, with 8 positions matching TRBD1. The CDR3 totals 16 residues. J gave up 15 bases and V 5 bases, and 22 bases lay outside the gene matches. Per germline, CDR1 SEHNR and CDR2 FQNEAQ (reference sequence). The CDR3 spells CASSGGGTGFDPAVYF. DNA of the CDR3: TGTGCCAGCAGCGGAGGGGGGACAGGCTTCGATCCCGCGGTTTATTTT.

Here the CDR3 DNA reads TGTGCCAGCAGCGTAGCCCAGGGTAATTCACCCCTCCACTTT. It encodes CASSVAQGNSPLHF. The gene calls are TRBV9 and TRBJ1-6; D might be TRBD1 (5 bases). CDR3 length equals 14 residues. V dropped 0 bases and J dropped 6 bases, with 7 bases sitting between them. Per the germline V gene, CDR1 is SGDLS and CDR2 is YYNGEE.

Notes on this clone: At the DNA level, this CDR3 is encoded by other sequences in the same sample as well. This chain joins TRBV30 and TRBJ1-5; D is uncertain. Germline CDR1 GTSNPN, CDR2 SVGIG (reference sequence). The CDR3 consists of 13 residues. Trimming shortened V by 0 bases and J by 6 bases, and 9 bases separated the two germline ends. The CDR3 loop reads CAWSVQSGQPQHF. CDR3 nucleotide sequence: TGTGCCTGGAGTGTTCAGTCTGGTCAGCCCCAGCATTTT.

V and J are TRBV7-2 and TRBJ2-7; D ambiguous. This CDR3 region has 14 residues. The V gene lost 2 bases and the J gene lost 2 bases, with 10 bases spanning the gap. Germline CDR1 SGHTA, CDR2 FQGNSA. The CDR3 sequence: CASSLSPSTYEQYF. DNA of the CDR3: TGTGCCAGCAGCTTAAGTCCTAGTACCTACGAGCAGTACTTC.

This sequence joins TRBV7-9 and TRBJ2-7; TRBD1 matches 10 bases. The CDR3 contains 14 residues. The germline gives CDR1 SEHNR, CDR2 FQNEAQ (reference sequence). J gave up 6 bases and V 4 bases, and 6 bases lay outside the gene matches. CDR3 nucleotides: TGTGCCAGCAGCTCGGGACAGGGGTCCGGCGAGCAGTACTTC. It translates to CASSSGQGSGEQYF. Full variable domain (remainder filled in from reference TRBV7-9 and TRBJ2-7): DTGVSQNPRHKITKRGQNVTFRCDPISEHNRLYWYRQTLGQGPEFLTYFQNEAQLEKSRLLSDRFSAERPKGSFSTLEIQRTEQGDSAMYLCASSSGQGSGEQYFGPGTRLTVT.

The V and J genes are TRBV29-1 and TRBJ1-4; D perhaps matches TRBD1 (6 bases). V lost 7 bases and J 8 bases, leaving 23 bases between the germline ends. Germline V gene sequence: CDR1 SQVTM, CDR2 ANQGSEA. This CDR3 has 15 amino acids. The CDR3 here is CSARSTQGRGEKLFF. The CDR3, as DNA: TGCAGCGCCCGCTCCACACAGGGTAGAGGGGAAAAACTGTTTTTT.

J is TRBJ1-1 and V is TRBV19, with D unclear. Germline V gives CDR1 LNHDA, CDR2 SQIVND (reference sequence). The CDR3 loop spans 14 amino acids. Trimming stripped 4 bases from V and 5 bases from J, with 14 bases between. CDR3 in amino acids: CASSTAGGRTEAFF. In DNA, the CDR3 is TGTGCCAGTAGTACGGCCGGAGGGAGGACTGAAGCTTTCTTT.